This is a list of T cell receptor beta chains from one sample in a study of CD8+ T cells in alopecia areata. Profiling relied on immunoSEQ multiplex PCR, and the TCRdb table lists in-frame clones only, not all of them. The data show around 200,000 clones, roughly 50% seen once. Sequencing was performed on CD8+ T cells sorted from blood, taken at week 24, from a patient treated with tofacitinib. Receptors originate from a human donor with alopecia areata. Each CDR3 is given with its conserved first and last residue. Each record gives: J gene, clone size, V gene, CDR3 length, CDR3 protein. The size field is filled for only some rows; it gives once, few, many or a size class.

j_gene: TRBJ2-5
abundance: few
v_gene: TRBV20-1
len: 11
CDR3aa: CSAPLEETQYF

j_gene: TRBJ2-1
abundance: NA
v_gene: TRBV7-9
len: 13
CDR3aa: CASSLKGWDEQFF

j_gene: TRBJ2-3
abundance: few
v_gene: TRBV7-9
len: 15
CDR3aa: CASSSSGGDSDTQYF

j_gene: TRBJ2-1
abundance: NA
v_gene: TRBV6-5
len: 14
CDR3aa: CASSYTTGHNEQFF

j_gene: TRBJ2-4
abundance: few
v_gene: TRBV5-1
len: 11
CDR3aa: CASSYGNIQYF

j_gene: TRBJ2-5
abundance: once
v_gene: TRBV7-2
len: 14
CDR3aa: CASVVYGGLETQYF

j_gene: TRBJ2-7
abundance: NA
v_gene: TRBV27
len: 15
CDR3aa: CASSVLQANSYEQYF

j_gene: TRBJ2-3
abundance: many
v_gene: TRBV27
len: 15
CDR3aa: CASSILSGGADTQYF

j_gene: TRBJ2-7
abundance: few
v_gene: TRBV7-9
len: 16
CDR3aa: CASSTRDSLKPYEQYF

j_gene: TRBJ1-2
abundance: few
v_gene: TRBV7-9
len: 15
CDR3aa: CASSLGGGGRYGYTF

j_gene: TRBJ2-1
abundance: NA
v_gene: TRBV19
len: 13
CDR3aa: CASSIAGDNEQFF

j_gene: TRBJ1-2
abundance: NA
v_gene: TRBV4-1
len: 14
CDR3aa: CASSQDRVSNGYTF

j_gene: TRBJ2-1
abundance: NA
v_gene: TRBV27
len: 13
CDR3aa: CASSSGIYNEQFF

j_gene: TRBJ2-3
abundance: few
v_gene: TRBV18
len: 15
CDR3aa: CASSPPGTSGDTQYF

j_gene: TRBJ1-2
abundance: NA
v_gene: TRBV25-1
len: 12
CDR3aa: CASNTGSYGYTF

j_gene: TRBJ2-5
abundance: NA
v_gene: TRBV27
len: 15
CDR3aa: CASSPLAGEQETQYF

j_gene: TRBJ2-3
abundance: NA
v_gene: TRBV7-9
len: 13
CDR3aa: CASSPPVADTQYF

j_gene: TRBJ1-1
abundance: NA
v_gene: TRBV20-1
len: 10
CDR3aa: CSALSGEAFF

j_gene: TRBJ1-2
abundance: NA
v_gene: TRBV29-1
len: 13
CDR3aa: CSVEAGVTYGYTF

j_gene: TRBJ2-7
abundance: few
v_gene: TRBV19
len: 14
CDR3aa: CASSIGSGSYEQYF

j_gene: TRBJ2-4
abundance: NA
v_gene: TRBV13
len: 16
CDR3aa: CASSSGHLLAKNIQYF

j_gene: TRBJ2-1
abundance: NA
v_gene: TRBV30
len: 12
CDR3aa: CAWSVGWNEQFF

j_gene: TRBJ2-1
abundance: few
v_gene: TRBV30
len: 15
CDR3aa: CAWSVRLAGFDEQFF

j_gene: TRBJ2-5
abundance: NA
v_gene: TRBV9
len: 15
CDR3aa: CASSVGTSAGETQYF

j_gene: TRBJ1-2
abundance: NA
v_gene: TRBV29-1
len: 15
CDR3aa: CSVEDYRAPNYGYTF

j_gene: TRBJ1-5
abundance: NA
v_gene: TRBV9
len: 14
CDR3aa: CASSVGDSNQPQHF

j_gene: TRBJ2-3
abundance: NA
v_gene: TRBV13
len: 16
CDR3aa: CASSSRGPTPTDTQYF

j_gene: TRBJ1-1
abundance: many
v_gene: TRBV5-1
len: 14
CDR3aa: CASREETGNTEAFF

j_gene: TRBJ1-1
abundance: NA
v_gene: TRBV4-1
len: 16
CDR3aa: CASSQPSKWFWTEAFF

j_gene: TRBJ2-4
abundance: few
v_gene: TRBV4-1
len: 15
CDR3aa: CASSQGWGSEDIQYF

j_gene: TRBJ2-7
abundance: NA
v_gene: TRBV9
len: 14
CDR3aa: CASSSIGGGHEQYF

j_gene: TRBJ1-2
abundance: few
v_gene: TRBV27
len: 13
CDR3aa: CASSVTENYGYTF

j_gene: TRBJ1-2
abundance: NA
v_gene: TRBV10-3
len: 12
CDR3aa: CAISERDPSYTF

j_gene: TRBJ2-7
abundance: NA
v_gene: TRBV29-1
len: 12
CDR3aa: CSVEGRHYEQYF

j_gene: TRBJ1-6
abundance: NA
v_gene: TRBV6-1
len: 15
CDR3aa: CASSEVSWVNSPLHF

j_gene: TRBJ1-1
abundance: NA
v_gene: TRBV19
len: 13
CDR3aa: CASSPQGFTEAFF

j_gene: TRBJ1-1
abundance: NA
v_gene: TRBV5-1
len: 18
CDR3aa: CASSSYRGRIRMNTEAFF

j_gene: TRBJ1-4
abundance: few
v_gene: TRBV10-3
len: 15
CDR3aa: CAIGGGAATNEKLFF

j_gene: TRBJ2-5
abundance: NA
v_gene: TRBV14
len: 14
CDR3aa: CASSQRTFQETQYF

j_gene: TRBJ2-3
abundance: NA
v_gene: TRBV7-9
len: 13
CDR3aa: CASSSRGTDTQYF

j_gene: NA
abundance: NA
v_gene: TRBV21-1
len: 16
CDR3aa: CASSKNSPGQNYEQYF

j_gene: TRBJ2-1
abundance: once
v_gene: TRBV13
len: 12
CDR3aa: CASSLLAREQFF

j_gene: TRBJ2-5
abundance: NA
v_gene: TRBV7-8
len: 17
CDR3aa: CASSLGNKGVTQETQYF

j_gene: TRBJ2-1
abundance: once
v_gene: TRBV6-1
len: 13
CDR3aa: CASQDGDSHEQFF

j_gene: TRBJ1-1
abundance: NA
v_gene: TRBV13
len: 13
CDR3aa: CASSLGGGAEAFF

j_gene: TRBJ1-5
abundance: NA
v_gene: TRBV27
len: 15
CDR3aa: CASSLSGYSNQPQHF

j_gene: TRBJ2-5
abundance: NA
v_gene: TRBV13
len: 13
CDR3aa: CASSLSVAETQYF

j_gene: TRBJ2-6
abundance: NA
v_gene: TRBV29-1
len: 16
CDR3aa: CSVVGGAESGANVLTF

j_gene: TRBJ2-3
abundance: few
v_gene: TRBV11-2
len: 14
CDR3aa: CASSLGGTGSTQYF

j_gene: TRBJ2-5
abundance: NA
v_gene: TRBV28
len: 15
CDR3aa: CASSARGQPQETQYF

j_gene: TRBJ2-5
abundance: NA
v_gene: TRBV6-5
len: 11
CDR3aa: CASSSRETQYF

j_gene: TRBJ2-7
abundance: NA
v_gene: TRBV29-1
len: 14
CDR3aa: CSVGGRGPEYEQYF

j_gene: TRBJ2-1
abundance: few
v_gene: TRBV4-2
len: 13
CDR3aa: CASSHRGGHEQFF

j_gene: TRBJ2-3
abundance: few
v_gene: TRBV10-3
len: 16
CDR3aa: CAISGRDRLATDTQYF

j_gene: TRBJ2-3
abundance: few
v_gene: TRBV19
len: 14
CDR3aa: CASSLAGSTDTQYF